The 17 T cell receptor beta chains reported below all come from one sample, sequenced in a study of shared clonotypes between healthy human individuals. Using immunoSEQ multiplex PCR, the repertoire was profiled, and TCRdb retains in-frame clones only, with some absent. The sample has 2 million to 2.5 million clones; 90% to 97% are singletons. Sequencing was carried out using naive CD4+ T cells sorted from blood. Stated subset: CD45RA+ positively selected. Receptors were obtained from a man aged 18-30 years in good health.

The chain recombines TRBV5-1 with TRBJ2-2; D is possibly TRBD1 (5 bases). The CDR3 totals 16 residues. CDR1 and CDR2 from the germline V gene are SGHRS and YFSETQ. Deletions cut 0 bases from V and 4 bases from J, with 13 bases between. CDR3 region: CASSLEGNSGTGELFF. The DNA of the CDR3 is TGCGCCAGCAGCTTGGAGGGGAATTCGGGCACCGGGGAGCTGTTTTTT.

This clone was found once. V usage is TRBV28 and J usage is TRBJ2-7; TRBD1 matches 9 bases. Germline V gene lookup returns CDR1 MDHEN and CDR2 SYDVKM. J gave up 5 bases and V 8 bases, and 10 bases lay outside the gene matches. CDR3 size: 14 residues. CDR3 loop: CASSGGQGTNEQYF. CDR3 coding DNA: TGTGCCAGCTCAGGGGGACAGGGAACCAACGAGCAGTACTTC.

The rearrangement links TRBV5-6 to TRBJ2-2; D assignment may be TRBD1 or TRBD2 (6 bases each). The CDR3 has 15 amino acids. The germline gives CDR1 SGHDT, CDR2 YYEEEE. V was shortened by 2 bases and J by 6 bases, with 14 bases between the two germline ends. In DNA form, the CDR3 reads TGTGCCAGCAGCTTAATAGGAAGGGGGGCCGGGGAGCTGTTTTTT. Its translation: CASSLIGRGAGELFF.

This clone appeared a single time. The chain uses TRBV11-2 and TRBJ2-7, with 9 bases that match TRBD1. Germline V gene lookup returns CDR1 SGHAT and CDR2 FQNNGV. V dropped 4 bases and J dropped 3; count of bases not matched to a gene: 7. The CDR3 is 15 residues long. The CDR3 DNA sequence: TGTGCCAGCAGCTCAATACAGGGGGCTAACTACGAGCAGTACTTC. Translation: CASSSIQGANYEQYF. The whole variable domain, remainder taken from reference TRBV11-2 and TRBJ2-7, is EAGVAQSPRYKIIEKRQSVAFWCNPISGHATLYWYQQILGQGPKLLIQFQNNGVVDDSQLPKDRFSAERLKGVDSTLKIQPAKLEDSAVYLCASSSIQGANYEQYFGPGTRLTVT.

The chain is built from TRBV21-1 and TRBJ2-7. TRBV21-1 is an annotated pseudogene. The CDR3 has 10 residues. CDR3 in DNA: TGTGCCAGCACCACCAACGAGCAGTACTTC. It specifies CASTTNEQYF.

The V and J genes are TRBV5-1 and TRBJ1-6; D gene ambiguous. Germline values: CDR1 SGHRS, CDR2 YFSETQ. V was trimmed by 4 bases and J by 7 bases, leaving 9 bases between them. The CDR3 sequence is 13 residues long. In nucleotides, the CDR3 is TGCGCCAGCAGCCAGGACCCCAATTCACCCCTCCACTTT. It yields the protein CASSQDPNSPLHF.

CDR3: CASSVVVAGGEQFF. The CDR3 DNA reads as TGCGCCAGCAGCGTGGTGGTAGCGGGGGGTGAGCAGTTCTTC. The chain couples TRBV5-1 to TRBJ2-1; 10 nucleotides align to TRBD2. Germline values: CDR1 SGHRS, CDR2 YFSETQ. The CDR3 runs to 14 residues. The ends lost 4 bases at V and 9 bases at J; junction bases unmatched: 7.

This sequence joins TRBV15 and TRBJ1-4; D unclear. The length of the CDR3 is 12 residues. Germline V gene sequence: CDR1 LNHNV, CDR2 YYDKDF (reference sequence). The ends were cut back, 1 base at V and 7 bases at J, with 4 bases in the middle. CDR3: CATSRGIEKLFF. The CDR3 DNA reads TGTGCCACCAGCAGAGGCATTGAAAAACTGTTTTTT.

The CDR3 region has the DNA TGTGCCAGTAGTCCCCCTGGGACAGCCTACGAGCAGTACTTC. Translated, it gives CASSPPGTAYEQYF. The J gene is TRBJ2-7, the V gene TRBV19; 7 nucleotides agree with TRBD1. The CDR3 covers 14 residues. Germline V gene sequence: CDR1 LNHDA, CDR2 SQIVND (reference sequence). After removal of 5 bases from V and 2 bases from J, the junction contained 6 bases not matched to a gene.

This sequence joins TRBV19 and TRBJ2-7; a possible D gene is TRBD1 (5 bases). V was trimmed by 4 bases and J by 0 bases, leaving 13 bases between them. The CDR3 sequence is 15 residues long. Germline CDR1 LNHDA, CDR2 SQIVND (reference sequence). CDR3 residues: CASSTNTGYSYEQYF. CDR3 bases: TGTGCCAGTAGTACTAACACAGGTTACTCCTACGAGCAGTACTTC.

The rearrangement joins TRBV5-1 to TRBJ2-7; D is perhaps TRBD1 (6 bases). The V gene lost 0 bases and the J gene lost 5 bases, with 12 bases spanning the gap. The CDR3 is 14 residues long. CDR1 and CDR2 (germline): SGHRS, YFSETQ. The CDR3 spells CASSLAPGVDEQYF. CDR3 coding DNA: TGCGCCAGCAGCTTGGCCCCAGGGGTGGACGAGCAGTACTTC.

V gene TRBV6-1 combines with J gene TRBJ2-1; no clear D. This CDR3 has 11 residues. V lost 5 bases to trimming and J lost 9 bases, with 8 bases between them. CDR1 and CDR2 from the germline V gene are MNHNS and SASEGT. The CDR3 sequence: CASSIRSEQFF. In DNA form, the CDR3 reads TGTGCCAGCAGTATTCGGTCTGAGCAGTTCTTC.

This chain links TRBV2 with TRBJ2-3; 9 bases match TRBD2. Germline CDR1 and CDR2: SNHLY and FYNNEI. This CDR3 is 13 amino acids long. Trimming removed 7 bases from V and 15 bases from J; junction bases left unmatched: 14. Here the CDR3 reads CASIKQAGTSLYF. The CDR3 DNA follows: TGTGCCAGCATCAAGCAGGCCGGGACTAGCTTATATTTT.

Worth noting for this clone: At the DNA level, this CDR3 is encoded by other sequences in the same sample as well. The V call is TRBV5-1, the J call TRBJ2-7; D unresolved. The germline V and J ends were trimmed by 0 bases and 2 bases, with 9 bases remaining between them. The CDR3 extends over 14 amino acids. Germline V gene sequence: CDR1 SGHRS, CDR2 YFSETQ. For the CDR3, the DNA is TGCGCCAGCAGCTTGGAAGGGCCCACCTACGAGCAGTACTTC. Its protein product is CASSLEGPTYEQYF.

This chain joins TRBV6-1 and TRBJ1-5, with unresolved D. This CDR3 is 15 amino acids long. Trimming stripped 4 bases from V and 2 bases from J, with 12 bases between. Germline loops: CDR1 MNHNS, CDR2 SASEGT. DNA for the CDR3: TGTGCCAGCAGTGTAAGCTTTTTGGGCAATCAGCCCCAGCATTTT. Protein sequence: CASSVSFLGNQPQHF.

V usage is TRBV5-1 and J usage is TRBJ2-7; 7 nucleotides align to TRBD2. The CDR3 is 17 amino acids. Germline-derived CDR1 and CDR2 are SGHRS and YFSETQ. V lost 0 bases, J lost 7 bases, and 16 bases stayed unmatched. CDR3 bases: TGCGCCAGCAGCTTGGCCGCTGGGACTATCCGAAGGTGGGAGCAGTACTTC. It codes for CASSLAAGTIRRWEQYF.

The chain employs TRBV5-1 and TRBJ2-5; possibly TRBD2 for D (5 bases). The V end lost 0 bases, the J end lost 5 bases, and 17 bases lay between the germline ends. The CDR3 runs 16 residues. The germline V gene has CDR1 SGHRS and CDR2 YFSETQ. The CDR3, as DNA: TGCGCCAGCAGCTTGGGTCCAGGACGAGGGAGTGAGACCCAGTACTTC. Encoded protein: CASSLGPGRGSETQYF.